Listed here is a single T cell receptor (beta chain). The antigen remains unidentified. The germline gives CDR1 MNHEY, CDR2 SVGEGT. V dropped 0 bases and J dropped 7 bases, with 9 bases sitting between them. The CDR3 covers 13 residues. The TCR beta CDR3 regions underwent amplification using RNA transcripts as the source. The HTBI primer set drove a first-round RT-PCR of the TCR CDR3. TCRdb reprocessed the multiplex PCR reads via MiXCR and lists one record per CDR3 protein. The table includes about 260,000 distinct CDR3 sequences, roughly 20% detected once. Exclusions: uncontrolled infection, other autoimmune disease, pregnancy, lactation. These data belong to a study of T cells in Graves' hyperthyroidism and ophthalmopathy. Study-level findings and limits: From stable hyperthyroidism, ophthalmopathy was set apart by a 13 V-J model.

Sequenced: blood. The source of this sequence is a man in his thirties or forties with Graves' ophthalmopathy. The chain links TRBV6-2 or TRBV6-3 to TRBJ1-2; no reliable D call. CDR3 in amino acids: CASSYSTTFGYTF. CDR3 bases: TGTGCCAGCAGTTACTCGACGACTTTTGGCTACACCTTC.